These T cell receptor beta chains were read from a single sample in a study of Ad26.COV2.S vaccination and SARS-CoV-2 variants. Here immunoSEQ multiplex PCR was the method, and the copy in TCRdb shows in-frame clones only, minus some. The sample lists 180,000 or so clones, around nine tenths occurring once. This material consisted of peripheral blood, taken after recovery from COVID-19. The origin of the receptors is a human donor who had recovered from COVID-19. Each CDR3 is given with its conserved first and last residue. Each record gives: D gene, J gene, V gene, CDR3 DNA, CDR3 protein. A D gene is named only where the DNA matches it firmly.

D: TRBD2
J: TRBJ2-3
V: TRBV11-1
DNA: TGTGCCAGCAGCTTTTCAGCGGGGGTGGGAGATACGCAGTATTTT
CDR3: CASSFSAGVGDTQYF

D: -
J: TRBJ1-2
V: TRBV6-5
DNA: TGTGCCAGCAGTTACGTCACTGGTGGCAACTATGGCTACACCTTC
CDR3: CASSYVTGGNYGYTF

D: -
J: TRBJ2-1
V: TRBV28
DNA: TGTGCCAGCAGTACCCTACAGACAGTAGAACAGTTCTTC
CDR3: CASSTLQTVEQFF

D: -
J: TRBJ1-1
V: TRBV5-6
DNA: TGTGCCAGCAGCCTGGATGTCGGTGAAGCTTTCTTT
CDR3: CASSLDVGEAFF

D: -
J: TRBJ1-2
V: TRBV20-1
DNA: TGCAGTGCTTGGGAAGGGGGCTACACCTTC
CDR3: CSAWEGGYTF

D: -
J: TRBJ1-2
V: TRBV7-3
DNA: TGTGCCAGCAGCTTAGATGGACCGTCGGACTATGGCTACACCTTC
CDR3: CASSLDGPSDYGYTF

D: -
J: TRBJ1-1
V: TRBV5-6
DNA: TGTGCCAGCGAAATTAAGGACACTGAAGCTTTCTTT
CDR3: CASEIKDTEAFF

D: -
J: TRBJ1-6
V: TRBV6-1
DNA: TGTGCCAGCAGTGAAGCGCGACCAACACCCCTCCACTTT
CDR3: CASSEARPTPLHF

D: -
J: TRBJ1-6
V: TRBV6-5
DNA: TGTGCCAGCAGTTACGAGGGCAGGGGAGACTCACCCCTCCACTTT
CDR3: CASSYEGRGDSPLHF

D: -
J: TRBJ2-7
V: TRBV7-2
DNA: TGTGCCAGCAGCTTCCGGACTACCTCCTACGAGCAGTACTTC
CDR3: CASSFRTTSYEQYF

D: -
J: TRBJ2-1
V: TRBV18
DNA: TGTGCCAGCTCGACGATTTCCCCGTACAATGAGCAGTTCTTC
CDR3: CASSTISPYNEQFF

D: -
J: TRBJ2-7
V: TRBV21-1
DNA: TGTGCCAGCAGCACGACGGCCTACGAGCAGTACTTC
CDR3: CASSTTAYEQYF

D: -
J: TRBJ2-5
V: TRBV9
DNA: TGTGCCAGCAGCGCTAGACGACATCCGGGAGAGACCCAGTACTTC
CDR3: CASSARRHPGETQYF

D: -
J: TRBJ2-3
V: TRBV6-1
DNA: TGTGCCAGCAGTGAAGAGCGAGCGGGTGTTAGCACAGATACGCAGTATTTT
CDR3: CASSEERAGVSTDTQYF

D: TRBD1
J: TRBJ1-6
V: TRBV5-1
DNA: TGCGCCAGCAGCCCCAAGGGACAGGGAGGGTCACCCCTCCACTTT
CDR3: CASSPKGQGGSPLHF

D: TRBD1
J: TRBJ1-4
V: TRBV23-1
DNA: TGCGCCAGCTCTAGGACAGGGGACGCTAGAGGAAATGAAAAACTGTTTTTT
CDR3: CASSRTGDARGNEKLFF

D: TRBD2
J: TRBJ2-2
V: TRBV25-1
DNA: TGTGCCAGCAGTGAACTGACTAGCGGGGCGAACACCGGGGAGCTGTTTTTT
CDR3: CASSELTSGANTGELFF